The 20 T cell receptor beta chains presented below share a single source sample, sequenced in a study of blood T cells in healthy people across ages. PCR was performed a second time for 7 to 11 cycles using a sample-barcoded 5' primer and a J-beta primer mix. TCRdb used MiXCR to reprocess the 5' RACE reads, holding one entry per CDR3 protein. The sample consists of some 700,000 distinct CDR3 sequences, about 20% of them appearing once. Sequenced input: blood. Receptor source: a man between 65 and 85 years old in good health.

The chain links TRBV7-2 to TRBJ2-2; possible D gene TRBD2, 5 bases. The CDR3 extends over 15 amino acids. Germline CDR1 reads SGHTA; CDR2 reads FQGNSA. Trimming stripped 6 bases from V and 3 bases from J, with 14 bases between. DNA for the CDR3: TGTGCCAGCAGACCAGCAGCTAGCCACACCGGGGAGCTGTTTTTT. It specifies CASRPAASHTGELFF.

The rearrangement links TRBV10-3 to TRBJ2-7, with D possibly being TRBD1 (5 bases). Trimming cost V 2 bases and J 5 bases, with 7 bases left between them. The CDR3 is 12 residues long. The germline V gene has CDR1 ENHRY and CDR2 SYGVKD. The CDR3 sequence: CAISEGAHEQYF. CDR3 DNA sequence: TGTGCCATCAGTGAGGGGGCCCACGAGCAGTACTTC.

This clonotype was found a few times. The chain is built from TRBV24-1 and TRBJ2-3; no firm D call. Germline V gene lookup returns CDR1 KGHDR and CDR2 SFDVKD. Between the trimmed V and J ends, which lost 4 bases and 0 bases, there was a span of 13 bases. CDR3 size: 16 residues. CDR3 sequence: CATSDYSITSTDTQYF. In nucleotides, the CDR3 is TGTGCCACCAGTGACTACTCCATAACTAGCACAGATACGCAGTATTTT.

This sequence joins TRBV29-1 and TRBJ1-1; a possible D gene is TRBD1 (6 bases). Germline CDR1 is SQVTM and CDR2 is ANQGSEA. Trimming stripped 2 bases from V and 8 bases from J, with 9 bases between. CDR3 length: 11 residues. CDR3 sequence reads: CSVETGTEAFF. The CDR3 DNA sequence: TGCAGCGTTGAAACCGGGACAGAAGCTTTCTTT.

There are a few counts of this clonotype. The rearrangement joins TRBV14 to TRBJ1-4; TRBD1 is a possible D gene (5 bases). The CDR3 runs to 14 residues. Germline values: CDR1 SGHDN, CDR2 FVKESK. The V and J ends lost 4 bases and 8 bases respectively, with 14 bases between them. CDR3 in amino acids: CASSRGPSIEKLFF. DNA for the CDR3: TGTGCCAGCAGCCGGGGCCCTAGTATCGAAAAACTGTTTTTT.

This clonotype occurred a few times. One base away lies a much larger clone, so this may be a sequencing read error. V usage is TRBV12-3 or TRBV12-4 and J usage is TRBJ2-3; D ambiguous. The CDR3 spans 15 residues. V was shortened by 8 bases and J by 3 bases, with 18 bases between the two germline ends. In DNA, the CDR3 is TGTGCCAGCGGTCTATCCGGGCCTCGGACAGATACGCAGTATTTT. This translates into CASGLSGPRTDTQYF.

The chain recombines TRBV7-2 with TRBJ2-3; D is possibly TRBD1 (6 bases). CDR1 is SGHTA, CDR2 FQGNSA, per germline. The germline V and J ends were trimmed by 3 bases and 4 bases, with 14 bases remaining between them. The CDR3 sequence is 15 residues long. The CDR3 protein is CASSLGTLNADTQYF. The CDR3 DNA sequence: TGTGCCAGCAGCTTGGGGACATTAAACGCAGATACGCAGTATTTT.

This sequence joins TRBV28 and TRBJ2-5, with 8 bases lining up with TRBD1. CDR3 size: 15 residues. Per the germline V gene, CDR1 is MDHEN and CDR2 is SYDVKM. The V segment lost 4 bases and the J segment 5 bases; nucleotides outside the gene matches: 9. This CDR3 reads CASSSPGQGSETQYF. CDR3 coding DNA: TGTGCCAGCAGTTCCCCTGGACAGGGCAGTGAGACCCAGTACTTC.

Only a few counts were recorded for this clonotype. The chain recombines TRBV21-1 with TRBJ2-1. TRBV21-1 constitutes a pseudogene. The CDR3 sequence is 16 residues long. The CDR3 reads CASSKGLPKGYNEQFF. The CDR3 DNA reads TGTGCCAGCAGCAAAGGGCTCCCGAAAGGCTACAATGAGCAGTTCTTC.

This clonotype was recorded once. DNA of the CDR3: TGCAGTGCTAGCCAAAGCGGGCGGCCAGATACGCAGTATTTT. This codes for CSASQSGRPDTQYF. This sequence joins TRBV20-1 and TRBJ2-3; D may be TRBD2 (6 bases). The CDR3 loop spans 14 amino acids. V gave up 3 bases and J gave up 4 bases, with 14 bases separating them. The V gene's germline CDR1 is DFQATT and CDR2 SNEGSKA (reference sequence).

This rearrangement joins TRBV24-1 to TRBJ2-3; D is unresolved. The CDR3 length is 14 residues. The ends were cut back, 6 bases at V and 0 bases at J, with 9 bases in the middle. Looked up from germline, CDR1 is KGHDR and CDR2 is SFDVKD. In nucleotides, the CDR3 is TGTGCCACCAGTCCTCCGGCCAGCACAGATACGCAGTATTTT. It encodes CATSPPASTDTQYF.

The chain links TRBV3-1 to TRBJ2-5; 9 bases are shared with TRBD2. J lost 4 bases, V lost 4 bases, and 13 bases had no gene match. The germline V gene encodes CDR1 LGHDT and CDR2 YNNKEL (reference sequence). This CDR3 region has 17 residues. DNA for the CDR3: TGTGCCAGCAGCCCACCCCGGATCAGCGGGAGGCCAGAGACCCAGTACTTC. Its protein product is CASSPPRISGRPETQYF.

The chain combines TRBV2 with TRBJ2-1; 7 bases match TRBD1. V shed 6 bases, J shed 2 bases, and the junction held 1 base outside the gene matches. The CDR3 sequence is 13 residues long. Germline V gene data show CDR1 as SNHLY and CDR2 as FYNNEI. The CDR3 here is CASRGTAYNEQFF. Here the CDR3 DNA reads TGTGCCAGCAGGGGGACAGCCTACAATGAGCAGTTCTTC.

This chain connects TRBV20-1 to TRBJ2-3; D call uncertain. Germline CDR1 reads DFQATT; CDR2 reads SNEGSKA (reference sequence). CDR3 size: 14 residues. Between the trimmed V and J ends, which lost 6 bases and 0 bases, there was a span of 13 bases. CDR3 bases: TGCAGTGCCCTCCGGGCGGAGAGCACAGATACGCAGTATTTT. Encoded protein: CSALRAESTDTQYF.

This clonotype was detected once. This rearrangement joins TRBV5-6 to TRBJ1-1; a possible D gene is TRBD1 (6 bases). CDR3 size: 15 residues. Trimming left V 4 bases short and J 1 base short, with 14 bases between. In germline, CDR1 is SGHDT, CDR2 YYEEEE. The CDR3 coding sequence is TGTGCCAGCAGCACCTTACGGGACAAGAACACTGAAGCTTTCTTT. Translating gives CASSTLRDKNTEAFF.

This chain links TRBV3-1 with TRBJ2-4; the D is unclear. V was clipped by 4 bases and J by 0 bases, with 10 bases between them. This CDR3 has 15 residues. Germline V gene sequence: CDR1 LGHDT, CDR2 YNNKEL (reference sequence). The CDR3 loop is CASSPDTLAKNIQYF. In DNA form, the CDR3 reads TGTGCCAGCAGCCCAGACACGTTAGCCAAAAACATTCAGTACTTC.

This chain links TRBV6-2 or TRBV6-3 with TRBJ2-1, with D hard to call. This CDR3 is built from 15 residues. The germline V gene encodes CDR1 MNHEY and CDR2 SVGEGT. The ends were cut back, 6 bases at V and 0 bases at J, with 12 bases in the middle. CDR3 loop: CASRRELSSYNEQFF. The DNA of the CDR3 is TGTGCCAGCAGACGCGAGTTGTCCTCCTACAATGAGCAGTTCTTC.

Many counts were recorded for this clonotype. This chain uses TRBV29-1 with TRBJ2-5; either TRBD1 or TRBD2 may supply D (5 bases each). Germline V lookup: CDR1 SQVTM, CDR2 ANQGSEA. The CDR3 loop spans 12 amino acids. V was cut by 1 base and J by 8 bases, with 11 bases left in between. The CDR3 nucleotides are TGCAGCGTTGAAGTGAGGGGATTCACCCAGTACTTC. Protein: CSVEVRGFTQYF.

Note on this clonotype: At one end, the junction sequence differs from germline, possibly due to a read error. V and J are TRBV12-3 or TRBV12-4 and TRBJ2-5; possible D gene TRBD2, 5 bases. The CDR3 is 11 residues long. The CDR3: CASSRDYEQCF. The CDR3 DNA reads as TGTGCCAGCAGCCGCGACTACGAGCAGTGCTTC.

The chain combines TRBV25-1 with TRBJ1-2; 10 nucleotides align to TRBD1. Trimming took 6 bases from V and 6 from J; bases not matched to a gene: 7. CDR1 and CDR2 from the germline V gene are MGHDK and SYGVNS. This CDR3 region has 14 residues. The CDR3 protein is CASSETGGQDGYTF. DNA for the CDR3: TGTGCCAGCAGCGAGACAGGGGGCCAGGATGGCTACACCTTC.